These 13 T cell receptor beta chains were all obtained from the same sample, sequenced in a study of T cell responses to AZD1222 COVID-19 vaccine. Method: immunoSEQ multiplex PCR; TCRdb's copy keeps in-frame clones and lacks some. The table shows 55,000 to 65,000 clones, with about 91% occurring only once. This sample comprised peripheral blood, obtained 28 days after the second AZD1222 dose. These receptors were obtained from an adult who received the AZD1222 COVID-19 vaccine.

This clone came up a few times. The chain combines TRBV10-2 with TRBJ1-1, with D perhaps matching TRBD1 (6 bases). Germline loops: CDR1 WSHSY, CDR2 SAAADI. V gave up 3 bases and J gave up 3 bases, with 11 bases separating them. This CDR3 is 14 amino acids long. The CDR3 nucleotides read TGCGCCAGCAGTGACAGGGGTCCGGACACTGAAGCTTTCTTT. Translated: CASSDRGPDTEAFF.

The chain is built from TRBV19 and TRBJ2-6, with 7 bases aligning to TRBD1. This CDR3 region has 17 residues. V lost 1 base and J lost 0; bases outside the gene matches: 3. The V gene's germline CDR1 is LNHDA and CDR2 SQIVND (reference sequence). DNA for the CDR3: TGTGCCAGTAGTATAGGGGCAGGGGGCTCTGGGGCCAACGTCCTGACTTTC. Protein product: CASSIGAGGSGANVLTF.

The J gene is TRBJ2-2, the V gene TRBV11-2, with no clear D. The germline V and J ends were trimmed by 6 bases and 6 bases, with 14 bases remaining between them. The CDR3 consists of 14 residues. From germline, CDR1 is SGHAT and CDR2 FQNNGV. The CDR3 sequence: CASRDVSDAGELFF. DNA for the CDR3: TGTGCCAGCAGGGACGTCAGTGACGCCGGGGAGCTGTTTTTT.

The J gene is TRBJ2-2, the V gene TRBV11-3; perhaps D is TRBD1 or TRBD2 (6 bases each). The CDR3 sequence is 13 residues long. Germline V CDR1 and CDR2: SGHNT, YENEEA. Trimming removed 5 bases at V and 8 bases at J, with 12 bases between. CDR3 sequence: CASSVGGRGELFF. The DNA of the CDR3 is TGTGCCAGCAGCGTGGGGGGCCGGGGGGAGCTGTTTTTT.

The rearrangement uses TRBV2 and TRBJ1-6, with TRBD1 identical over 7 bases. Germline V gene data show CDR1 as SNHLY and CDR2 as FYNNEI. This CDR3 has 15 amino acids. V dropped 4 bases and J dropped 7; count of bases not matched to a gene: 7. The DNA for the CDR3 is TGTGCCAGCAGTGTGCCGACAGGGAACAATTCACCCCTCCACTTT. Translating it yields CASSVPTGNNSPLHF.

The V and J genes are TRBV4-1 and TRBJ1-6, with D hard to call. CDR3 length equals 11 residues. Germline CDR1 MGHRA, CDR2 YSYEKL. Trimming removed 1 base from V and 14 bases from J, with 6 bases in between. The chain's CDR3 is CASSQGKALHF. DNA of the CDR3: TGCGCCAGCAGCCAAGGAAAAGCCCTCCACTTT.

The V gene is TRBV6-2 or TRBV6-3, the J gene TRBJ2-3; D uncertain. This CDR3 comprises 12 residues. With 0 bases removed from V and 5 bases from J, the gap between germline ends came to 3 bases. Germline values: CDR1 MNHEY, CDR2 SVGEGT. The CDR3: CASSYSVDTQYF. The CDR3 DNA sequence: TGTGCCAGCAGTTACTCCGTAGATACGCAGTATTTT.

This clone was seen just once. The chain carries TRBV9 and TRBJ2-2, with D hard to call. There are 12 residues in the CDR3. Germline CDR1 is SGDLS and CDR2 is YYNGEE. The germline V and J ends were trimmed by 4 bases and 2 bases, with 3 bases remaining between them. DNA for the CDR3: TGTGCCAGCAGCCTAAACACCGGGGAGCTGTTTTTT. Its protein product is CASSLNTGELFF.

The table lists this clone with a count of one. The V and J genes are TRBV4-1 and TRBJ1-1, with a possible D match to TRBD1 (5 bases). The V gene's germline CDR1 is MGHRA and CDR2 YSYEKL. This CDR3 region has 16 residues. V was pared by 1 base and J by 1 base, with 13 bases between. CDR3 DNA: TGCGCCAGCAGCCAAGTTCAAGCGGGGCCGAACACTGAAGCTTTCTTT. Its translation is CASSQVQAGPNTEAFF.

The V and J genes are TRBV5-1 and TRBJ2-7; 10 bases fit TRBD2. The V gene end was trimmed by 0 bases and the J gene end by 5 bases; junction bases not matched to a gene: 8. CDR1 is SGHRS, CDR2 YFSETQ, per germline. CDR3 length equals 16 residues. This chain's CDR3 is CASSLVASGRINEQYF. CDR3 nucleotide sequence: TGCGCCAGCAGCTTGGTCGCTAGCGGGAGAATTAACGAGCAGTACTTC.

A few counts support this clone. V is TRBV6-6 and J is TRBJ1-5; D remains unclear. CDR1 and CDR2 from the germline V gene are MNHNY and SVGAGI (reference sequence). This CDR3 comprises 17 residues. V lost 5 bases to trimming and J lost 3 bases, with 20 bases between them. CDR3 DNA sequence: TGTGCCAGCAGTCCGCACTACTCCTTCCTTATCAATCAGCCCCAGCATTTT. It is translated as CASSPHYSFLINQPQHF.

The CDR3 nucleotides read TGTGCCAGCAGCTCGGAAACCGACTGGATGGGGACAGATACGCAGTATTTT. Encoded protein: CASSSETDWMGTDTQYF. The chain recombines TRBV7-2 with TRBJ2-3, with unresolved D. The ends were cut back, 4 bases at V and 3 bases at J, with 20 bases in the middle. Germline V gene sequence: CDR1 SGHTA, CDR2 FQGNSA. This CDR3 has 17 residues.

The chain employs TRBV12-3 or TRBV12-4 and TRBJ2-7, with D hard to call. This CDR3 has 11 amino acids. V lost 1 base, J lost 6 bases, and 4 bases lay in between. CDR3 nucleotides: TGTGCCAGCAGTTTAGTCCGCGAGCAGTACTTC. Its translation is CASSLVREQYF.